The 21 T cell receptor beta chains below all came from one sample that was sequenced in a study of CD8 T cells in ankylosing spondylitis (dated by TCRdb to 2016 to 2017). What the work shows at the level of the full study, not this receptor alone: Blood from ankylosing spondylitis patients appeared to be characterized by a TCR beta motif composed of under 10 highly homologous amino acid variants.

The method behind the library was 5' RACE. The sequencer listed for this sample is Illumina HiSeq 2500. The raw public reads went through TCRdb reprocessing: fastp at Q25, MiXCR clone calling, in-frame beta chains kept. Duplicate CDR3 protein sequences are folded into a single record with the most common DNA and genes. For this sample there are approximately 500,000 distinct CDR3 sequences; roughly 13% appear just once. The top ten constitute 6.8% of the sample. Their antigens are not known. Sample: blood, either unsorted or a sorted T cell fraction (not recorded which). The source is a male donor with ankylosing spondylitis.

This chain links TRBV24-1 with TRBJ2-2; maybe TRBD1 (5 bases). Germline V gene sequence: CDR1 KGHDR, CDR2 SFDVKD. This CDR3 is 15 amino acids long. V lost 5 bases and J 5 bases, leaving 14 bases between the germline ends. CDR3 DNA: TGTGCCACCAGTGCGGTAATGGGGCCGACCGGGGAGCTGTTTTTT. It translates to CATSAVMGPTGELFF.

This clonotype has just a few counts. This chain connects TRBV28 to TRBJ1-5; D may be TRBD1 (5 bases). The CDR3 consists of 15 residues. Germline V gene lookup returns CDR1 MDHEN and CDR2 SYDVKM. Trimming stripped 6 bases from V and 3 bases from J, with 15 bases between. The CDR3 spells CASSPTGTINQPQHF. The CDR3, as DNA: TGTGCCAGCAGCCCGACCGGGACTATCAATCAGCCCCAGCATTTT. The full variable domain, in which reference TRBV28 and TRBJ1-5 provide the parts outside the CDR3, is DVKVTQSSRYLVKRTGEKVFLECVQDMDHENMFWYRQDPGLGLRLIYFSYDVKMKEKGDIPEGYSVSREKKERFSLILESASTNQTSMYLCASSPTGTINQPQHFGDGTRLSIL.

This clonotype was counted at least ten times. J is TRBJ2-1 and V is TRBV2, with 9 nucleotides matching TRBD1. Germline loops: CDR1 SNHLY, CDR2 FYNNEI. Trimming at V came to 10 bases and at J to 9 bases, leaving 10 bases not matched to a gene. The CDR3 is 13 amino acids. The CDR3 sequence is CATRGTGPPEQFF. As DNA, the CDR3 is TGTGCCACCCGGGGGACAGGGCCCCCTGAGCAGTTCTTC.

The CDR3 coding sequence is TGCAGTGCTCCGAGTGAGGGGGGCTGGGCTGAAGCTTTCTTT. As protein: CSAPSEGGWAEAFF. The rearrangement links TRBV20-1 to TRBJ1-1; maybe TRBD1 (6 bases). Trimming pared 5 bases from V and 6 bases from J, leaving 19 bases between. The CDR3 contains 14 residues. Germline CDR1 DFQATT, CDR2 SNEGSKA (reference sequence).

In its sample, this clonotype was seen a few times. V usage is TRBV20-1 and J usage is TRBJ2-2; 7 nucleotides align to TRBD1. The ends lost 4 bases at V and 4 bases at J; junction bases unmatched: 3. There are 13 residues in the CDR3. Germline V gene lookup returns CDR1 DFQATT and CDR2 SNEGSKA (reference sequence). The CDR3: CSATGTVTGELFF. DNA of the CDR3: TGCAGTGCTACCGGGACAGTCACCGGGGAGCTGTTTTTT.

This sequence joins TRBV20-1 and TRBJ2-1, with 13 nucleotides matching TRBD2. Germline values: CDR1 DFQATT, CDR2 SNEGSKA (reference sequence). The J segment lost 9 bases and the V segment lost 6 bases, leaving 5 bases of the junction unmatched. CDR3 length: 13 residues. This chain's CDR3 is CSAWTSGRSEQFF. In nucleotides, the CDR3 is TGCAGTGCGTGGACTAGCGGGAGATCTGAGCAGTTCTTC.

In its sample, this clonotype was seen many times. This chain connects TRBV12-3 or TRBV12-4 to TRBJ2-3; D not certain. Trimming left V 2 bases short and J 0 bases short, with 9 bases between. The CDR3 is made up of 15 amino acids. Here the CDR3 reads CASSLSAPSTDTQYF. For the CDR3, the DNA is TGTGCCAGCAGTTTAAGTGCTCCTAGCACAGATACGCAGTATTTT.

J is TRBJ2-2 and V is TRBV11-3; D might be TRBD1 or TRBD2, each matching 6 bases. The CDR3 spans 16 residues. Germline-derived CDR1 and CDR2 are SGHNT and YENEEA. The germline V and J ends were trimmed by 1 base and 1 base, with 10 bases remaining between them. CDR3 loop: CASSLGGGQNTGELFF. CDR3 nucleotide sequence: TGTGCCAGCAGCTTAGGAGGGGGGCAGAACACCGGGGAGCTGTTTTTT.

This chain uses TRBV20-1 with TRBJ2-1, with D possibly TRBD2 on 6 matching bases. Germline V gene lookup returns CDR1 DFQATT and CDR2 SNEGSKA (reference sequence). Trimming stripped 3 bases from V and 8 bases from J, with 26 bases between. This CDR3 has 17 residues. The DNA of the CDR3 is TGCAGTGCTAGCCCCCCCCCCTTAGCGGTCGGTTTGGATGAGCAGTTCTTC. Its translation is CSASPPPLAVGLDEQFF.

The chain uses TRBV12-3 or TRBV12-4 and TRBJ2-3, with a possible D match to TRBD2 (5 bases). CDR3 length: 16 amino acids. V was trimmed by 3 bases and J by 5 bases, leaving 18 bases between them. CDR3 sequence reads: CASSFRNLGRGDTQYF. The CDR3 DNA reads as TGTGCCAGCAGTTTTCGAAACCTCGGTCGGGGAGATACGCAGTATTTT.

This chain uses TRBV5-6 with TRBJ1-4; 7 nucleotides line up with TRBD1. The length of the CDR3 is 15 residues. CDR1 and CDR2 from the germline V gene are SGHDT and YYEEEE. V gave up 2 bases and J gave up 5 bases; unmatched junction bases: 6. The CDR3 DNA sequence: TGTGCCAGCAGCTTCGTCGGGACAGACAATGAAAAACTGTTTTTT. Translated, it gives CASSFVGTDNEKLFF.

In DNA form, the CDR3 reads TGTGCCAGCAGGCCGGGACTAGCGGGGGAGCAGTTCTTC. This translates into CASRPGLAGEQFF. The V and J genes are TRBV12-3 or TRBV12-4 and TRBJ2-1; 13 nucleotides align to TRBD2. V was clipped by 6 bases and J by 10 bases; unmatched bases: 3. CDR3 length: 13 amino acids.

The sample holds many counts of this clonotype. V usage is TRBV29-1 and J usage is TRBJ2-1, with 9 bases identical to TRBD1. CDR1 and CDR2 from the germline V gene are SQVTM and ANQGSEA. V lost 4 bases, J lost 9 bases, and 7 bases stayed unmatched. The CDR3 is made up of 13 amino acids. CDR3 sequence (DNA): TGCAGCGTTGGGGGGGACAGGGTTGCTGAGCAGTTCTTC. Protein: CSVGGDRVAEQFF.

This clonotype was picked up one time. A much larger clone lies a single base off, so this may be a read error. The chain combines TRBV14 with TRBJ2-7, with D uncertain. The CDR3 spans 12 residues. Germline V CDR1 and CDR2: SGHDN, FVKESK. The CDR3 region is CTSSQVDYEQYF. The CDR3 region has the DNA TGTACCAGCAGCCAAGTGGACTACGAGCAGTACTTC.

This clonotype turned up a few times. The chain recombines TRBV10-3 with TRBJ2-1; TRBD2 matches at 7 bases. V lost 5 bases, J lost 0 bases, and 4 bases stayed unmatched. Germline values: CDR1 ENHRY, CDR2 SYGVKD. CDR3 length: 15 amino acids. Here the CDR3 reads CAISPLAGSYNEQFF. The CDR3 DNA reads TGTGCCATCAGTCCCTTAGCGGGCTCCTACAATGAGCAGTTCTTC.

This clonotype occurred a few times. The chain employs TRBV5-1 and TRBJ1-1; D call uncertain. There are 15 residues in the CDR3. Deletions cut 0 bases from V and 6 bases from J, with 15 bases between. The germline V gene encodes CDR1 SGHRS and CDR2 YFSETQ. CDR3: CASSLAQVTGAEAFF. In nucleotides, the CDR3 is TGCGCCAGCAGCTTGGCGCAGGTGACCGGCGCTGAAGCTTTCTTT.

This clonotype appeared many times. The CDR3: CASSPRGFTGFGETQYF. The CDR3, as DNA: TGTGCCAGCAGTCCCCGAGGCTTTACAGGGTTCGGAGAGACCCAGTACTTC. The chain couples TRBV12-3 or TRBV12-4 to TRBJ2-5, with D possibly being TRBD1 (6 bases). This CDR3 has 17 amino acids. Trimming removed 5 bases from V and 4 bases from J, with 23 bases in between.

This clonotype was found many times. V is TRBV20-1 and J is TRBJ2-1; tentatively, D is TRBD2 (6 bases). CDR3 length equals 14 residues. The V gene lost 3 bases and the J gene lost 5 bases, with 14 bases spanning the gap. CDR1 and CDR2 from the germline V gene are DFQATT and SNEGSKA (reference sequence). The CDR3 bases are TGCAGTGCTAGGGTCCCGGGAGCGAACAATGAGCAGTTCTTC. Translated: CSARVPGANNEQFF.

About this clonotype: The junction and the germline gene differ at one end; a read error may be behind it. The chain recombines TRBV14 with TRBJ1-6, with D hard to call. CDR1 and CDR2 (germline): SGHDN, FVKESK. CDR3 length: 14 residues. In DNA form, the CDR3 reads TGTGCCAGCAGCCAAATTGACTATTATTCACCCCTCCACTTT. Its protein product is CASSQIDYYSPLHF.

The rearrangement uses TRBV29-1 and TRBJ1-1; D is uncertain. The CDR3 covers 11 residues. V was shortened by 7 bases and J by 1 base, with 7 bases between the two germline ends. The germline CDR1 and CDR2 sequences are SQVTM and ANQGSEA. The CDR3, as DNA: TGCAGCGCTCACACGAACACTGAAGCTTTCTTT. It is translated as CSAHTNTEAFF.

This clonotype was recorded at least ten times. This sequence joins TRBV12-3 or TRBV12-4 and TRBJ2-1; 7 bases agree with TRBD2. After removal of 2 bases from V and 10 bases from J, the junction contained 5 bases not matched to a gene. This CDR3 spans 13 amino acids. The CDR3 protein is CASSLFGGNEQFF. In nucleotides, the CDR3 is TGTGCCAGCAGTTTATTCGGGGGGAACGAGCAGTTCTTC.